The clone carrying this T cell receptor (beta chain) was counted a few times. This entry belongs to a study of identical twins. In TCRdb, the 5' RACE reads were re-called with MiXCR into one record per CDR3 protein. The sample includes 700,000 or so distinct CDR3 sequences, 21% of them seen just once. J gave up 5 bases and V 5 bases, and 11 bases lay outside the gene matches. Germline loops: CDR1 DFQATT, CDR2 SNEGSKA (reference sequence). This CDR3 is 15 amino acids long. These same data were also listed under a study on T cells expressing NK-cell markers. That report notes: About six donors carried dominant NKG2C+ clonotypes that made up roughly 1.0-8% of their CD8+ T cells.

The sample was PBMCs. This TCR was recovered from a woman aged 18-29 years in good health. The chain links TRBV20-1 to TRBJ2-7; 11 bases are shared with TRBD1. CDR3 DNA sequence: TGCAGTGCTGTGTCTCCTGGGACAGGGGGGAACGAGCAGTACTTC. Encoded protein: CSAVSPGTGGNEQYF.